These T cell receptor beta chains were read from a single sample in a study of Ad26.COV2.S vaccination and SARS-CoV-2 variants. Method: immunoSEQ multiplex PCR; TCRdb's copy keeps in-frame clones and lacks some. Here the sample spans about half a million clones, 80% to 90% being singletons. The material sequenced was peripheral blood, taken in a trial of Ad26.COV2.S vaccine versus placebo. The receptors derive from a person aged 18-60 years who received the Ad26.COV2.S COVID-19 vaccine or a placebo. Both conserved end residues are part of each CDR3. The D gene is left open where the match is weak. Size is omitted from some rows. Given values are once, few, many or a class for expanded clones.

CDR3nt: TGTGCCAGCAGCTTTGGGGGAGGGACTGAAGCTTTCTTT
CDR3aa: CASSFGGGTEAFF
abundance: NA
d_gene: NA
v_gene: TRBV7-9
j_gene: TRBJ1-1

CDR3nt: TGTGCCAGCAGTTTTGACAGGGGGCAAGAGCAGTACTTC
CDR3aa: CASSFDRGQEQYF
abundance: NA
d_gene: TRBD1
v_gene: TRBV5-4
j_gene: TRBJ2-7

CDR3nt: TGTGCCAGCAGTAACTCGGGGGAGAGAATACCCCAGCATTTT
CDR3aa: CASSNSGERIPQHF
abundance: NA
d_gene: NA
v_gene: TRBV28
j_gene: TRBJ1-5

CDR3nt: TGTGCCAGCAGCCTCTCCCCAGGCTCTGGAAACACCATATATTTT
CDR3aa: CASSLSPGSGNTIYF
abundance: NA
d_gene: NA
v_gene: TRBV7-9
j_gene: TRBJ1-3

CDR3nt: TGTGCCACCGGACAGGGTATCTACGAGCAGTACTTC
CDR3aa: CATGQGIYEQYF
abundance: NA
d_gene: TRBD1
v_gene: TRBV15
j_gene: TRBJ2-7

CDR3nt: TGTGCCTGGAGTGATGGACTGAGCAATCAGCCCCAGCATTTT
CDR3aa: CAWSDGLSNQPQHF
abundance: NA
d_gene: NA
v_gene: TRBV30
j_gene: TRBJ1-5

CDR3nt: TGTGCCAGCAGTGAAGCCGCCGGGTTTGGGACTAGCAGCAATGAGCAGTTCTTC
CDR3aa: CASSEAAGFGTSSNEQFF
abundance: NA
d_gene: TRBD2
v_gene: TRBV6-1
j_gene: TRBJ2-1

CDR3nt: TGTGCCACCAGCGGGGGGACTAGCGGGACTGTGTACCAAGAGACCCAGTACTTC
CDR3aa: CATSGGTSGTVYQETQYF
abundance: NA
d_gene: TRBD2
v_gene: TRBV15
j_gene: TRBJ2-5

CDR3nt: TGCGCCAGCAGTGCGGAGGGTAGGGGGGAGACCCAGTACTTC
CDR3aa: CASSAEGRGETQYF
abundance: NA
d_gene: NA
v_gene: TRBV10-1
j_gene: TRBJ2-5

CDR3nt: TGTGCCAGCAGTTACGGACAGGGCGGGGGGACAGATACGCAGTATTTT
CDR3aa: CASSYGQGGGTDTQYF
abundance: NA
d_gene: NA
v_gene: TRBV6-6
j_gene: TRBJ2-3

CDR3nt: TGCAGTGCTAGTGTCTCGGGACTGGGCACTGAAGCTTTCTTT
CDR3aa: CSASVSGLGTEAFF
abundance: NA
d_gene: NA
v_gene: TRBV20-1
j_gene: TRBJ1-1

CDR3nt: TGTGCCAGCAGTTACGGGTCAGGATCTAACACCCAGCCCCAGCATTTT
CDR3aa: CASSYGSGSNTQPQHF
abundance: NA
d_gene: NA
v_gene: TRBV6-6
j_gene: TRBJ1-5

CDR3nt: TGTGCCAGCAGTGAAATCGAGGGCGGTACGCAGTATTTT
CDR3aa: CASSEIEGGTQYF
abundance: NA
d_gene: NA
v_gene: TRBV2
j_gene: TRBJ2-3

CDR3nt: TGTGCCAGCAGTTACTCCCGGACTAGCGGACCCTACGAGCAGTACTTC
CDR3aa: CASSYSRTSGPYEQYF
abundance: NA
d_gene: TRBD2
v_gene: TRBV6-2/TRBV6-3
j_gene: TRBJ2-7

CDR3nt: TGTGCCAGCAGCGTAGCCGGGACGGATGAAGCTTTCTTT
CDR3aa: CASSVAGTDEAFF
abundance: NA
d_gene: NA
v_gene: TRBV9
j_gene: TRBJ1-1

CDR3nt: TGCGCCAGCAGCCAAGTCTACCTGAACACTGAAGCTTTCTTT
CDR3aa: CASSQVYLNTEAFF
abundance: NA
d_gene: NA
v_gene: TRBV4-1
j_gene: TRBJ1-1

CDR3nt: TGTGCCAGCAGTGAAAGAGGGGGGACAGGAGGAAATGAAAAACTGTTTTTT
CDR3aa: CASSERGGTGGNEKLFF
abundance: NA
d_gene: TRBD1
v_gene: TRBV2
j_gene: TRBJ1-4

CDR3nt: TGTGCCATCAGTGAACGAGCCAAAGGTGGCTATAGCAATCAGCCCCAGCATTTT
CDR3aa: CAISERAKGGYSNQPQHF
abundance: few
d_gene: NA
v_gene: TRBV10-3
j_gene: TRBJ1-5

CDR3nt: TGTGCCAGCAGCATACTAGCGGGAGTTAGCGCTGAGCAGTTCTTC
CDR3aa: CASSILAGVSAEQFF
abundance: NA
d_gene: TRBD2
v_gene: TRBV3-1/TRBV3-2
j_gene: TRBJ2-1

CDR3nt: TGCGCCAGCAGTGACGGACAGGGTGACGGTGGCTACACCTTC
CDR3aa: CASSDGQGDGGYTF
abundance: NA
d_gene: TRBD1
v_gene: TRBV10-1
j_gene: TRBJ1-2

CDR3nt: TGTGCCAGCAACCGCGGCGGGACTCCGGCCGAGCAGTACTTC
CDR3aa: CASNRGGTPAEQYF
abundance: NA
d_gene: NA
v_gene: TRBV6-5
j_gene: TRBJ2-7

CDR3nt: TGTGCCAGCAGCTCGCGGGACACCCCATGGACTGAAGCTTTCTTT
CDR3aa: CASSSRDTPWTEAFF
abundance: NA
d_gene: NA
v_gene: TRBV21-1
j_gene: TRBJ1-1

CDR3nt: TGTGCCAGCAGTTTCTTTTTGTCGGCCGGGCTAAACATTCAGTACTTC
CDR3aa: CASSFFLSAGLNIQYF
abundance: NA
d_gene: NA
v_gene: TRBV28
j_gene: TRBJ2-4

CDR3nt: TGCAGCGTTGAAACAGGGTTCGGGGGAGATACGCAGTATTTT
CDR3aa: CSVETGFGGDTQYF
abundance: few
d_gene: NA
v_gene: TRBV29-1
j_gene: TRBJ2-3

CDR3nt: TGTGCCAGCAGCCTCCCGCCCGGCGGGGAGCTGTTTTTT
CDR3aa: CASSLPPGGELFF
abundance: NA
d_gene: NA
v_gene: TRBV7-9
j_gene: TRBJ2-2

CDR3nt: TGCAGGGGACCGACGAGGGAAGCTTTCTTT
CDR3aa: CRGPTREAFF
abundance: NA
d_gene: NA
v_gene: TRBV20-1
j_gene: TRBJ1-1

CDR3nt: TGTGCCAGCCGGGACAGGGGAGTCAGCAATCAGCCCCAGCATTTT
CDR3aa: CASRDRGVSNQPQHF
abundance: NA
d_gene: TRBD1
v_gene: TRBV19
j_gene: TRBJ1-5

CDR3nt: TGTGCCAGCAGTGGGACCGGGACAGGTGAGATTAAGCAGTTCTTC
CDR3aa: CASSGTGTGEIKQFF
abundance: once
d_gene: TRBD1
v_gene: TRBV27
j_gene: TRBJ2-1

CDR3nt: TGTGCCAGTAGTATCGGGGGCAGGGGAGGTGAGCAGTTCTTC
CDR3aa: CASSIGGRGGEQFF
abundance: NA
d_gene: NA
v_gene: TRBV19
j_gene: TRBJ2-1

CDR3nt: TGTGCCAGCAGTTATTGGCGGACCGGGGAGCTGTTTTTT
CDR3aa: CASSYWRTGELFF
abundance: NA
d_gene: NA
v_gene: TRBV6-5
j_gene: TRBJ2-2

CDR3nt: TGTGCCAGCAGCGCTCTCACGAACACTGAAGCTTTCTTT
CDR3aa: CASSALTNTEAFF
abundance: NA
d_gene: NA
v_gene: TRBV7-8
j_gene: TRBJ1-1

CDR3nt: TGTGCCAGCAGCTTAGCACAGGGGCAGCCCCAGCATTTT
CDR3aa: CASSLAQGQPQHF
abundance: NA
d_gene: TRBD1
v_gene: TRBV7-2
j_gene: TRBJ1-5

CDR3nt: TGTGCCAGCAGCTTAACTAGCCAGGCTAGCGGGAGCCCCGAGCAGTTCTTC
CDR3aa: CASSLTSQASGSPEQFF
abundance: once
d_gene: TRBD2
v_gene: TRBV7-3
j_gene: TRBJ2-1

CDR3nt: TGTGCCAGCAGCCAAGGGCCAGGCCCTAATTCACCCCTCCACTTT
CDR3aa: CASSQGPGPNSPLHF
abundance: NA
d_gene: NA
v_gene: TRBV4-2
j_gene: TRBJ1-6

CDR3nt: TGTGCCAGCAGCTTATTCATAGCGGGGGGGGTTTCCTACAATGAGCAGTTCTTC
CDR3aa: CASSLFIAGGVSYNEQFF
abundance: NA
d_gene: TRBD2
v_gene: TRBV11-2
j_gene: TRBJ2-1

CDR3nt: TGCGCCAGCAGCTGGGACAGCATGAACACTGAAGCTTTCTTT
CDR3aa: CASSWDSMNTEAFF
abundance: NA
d_gene: TRBD1
v_gene: TRBV5-1
j_gene: TRBJ1-1

CDR3nt: TGTGCCAGCAGCTTAATTGGGGGGAACACTGAAGCTTTCTTT
CDR3aa: CASSLIGGNTEAFF
abundance: NA
d_gene: NA
v_gene: TRBV7-2
j_gene: TRBJ1-1

CDR3nt: TGTGCCAGCAGCGTAGGGGTAGCGTTTAGCTCCTACGAGCAGTACTTC
CDR3aa: CASSVGVAFSSYEQYF
abundance: once
d_gene: NA
v_gene: TRBV9
j_gene: TRBJ2-7

CDR3nt: TGTGCCAGCAGCGGCCGGGACAGAACTCTCTCTGGAAACACCATATATTTT
CDR3aa: CASSGRDRTLSGNTIYF
abundance: once
d_gene: TRBD1
v_gene: TRBV7-8
j_gene: TRBJ1-3

CDR3nt: TGTGCCAGTAGACGACACGTCTCAACTAATGAAAAACTGTTTTTT
CDR3aa: CASRRHVSTNEKLFF
abundance: NA
d_gene: NA
v_gene: TRBV19
j_gene: TRBJ1-4

CDR3nt: TGTGCCAGCAGTTACGGGGAGGGGGGAGGCGAGCAGTACTTC
CDR3aa: CASSYGEGGGEQYF
abundance: NA
d_gene: NA
v_gene: TRBV6-6
j_gene: TRBJ2-7

CDR3nt: TGCGCCAGCAGCTCTACAGGGCTCGCTGGAAACACCATATATTTT
CDR3aa: CASSSTGLAGNTIYF
abundance: NA
d_gene: NA
v_gene: TRBV5-1
j_gene: TRBJ1-3

CDR3nt: TGTGCCAGCAGTTTAAGACAGAGGAGGAGCGTCAAGAACACTGAAGCTTTCTTT
CDR3aa: CASSLRQRRSVKNTEAFF
abundance: NA
d_gene: NA
v_gene: TRBV27
j_gene: TRBJ1-1

CDR3nt: TGTGCCAGCAGCTACTCGTCTTTAGCGGGAGGTGAGCAGTTCTTC
CDR3aa: CASSYSSLAGGEQFF
abundance: NA
d_gene: TRBD2
v_gene: TRBV3-1/TRBV3-2
j_gene: TRBJ2-1

CDR3nt: TGTGCCACCAGCCCGTCAGCGGGAGGGGTCTACGAGCAGTACTTC
CDR3aa: CATSPSAGGVYEQYF
abundance: once
d_gene: TRBD2
v_gene: TRBV15
j_gene: TRBJ2-7

CDR3nt: TGTGCCTGGAGTGTAGGGACAGATTCCCGCCCCCAGCATTTT
CDR3aa: CAWSVGTDSRPQHF
abundance: NA
d_gene: TRBD1
v_gene: TRBV30
j_gene: TRBJ1-5

CDR3nt: TGTGCCAGCTCACCACTTGAGCAAGAGACCCAGTACTTC
CDR3aa: CASSPLEQETQYF
abundance: NA
d_gene: NA
v_gene: TRBV18
j_gene: TRBJ2-5

CDR3nt: TGTGCCCGCAGCGATGGTGGGAACACCATATATTTT
CDR3aa: CARSDGGNTIYF
abundance: NA
d_gene: NA
v_gene: TRBV30
j_gene: TRBJ1-3

CDR3nt: TGTGCCAGCTTCAGCGGGCACAATGAGCAGTTCTTC
CDR3aa: CASFSGHNEQFF
abundance: NA
d_gene: NA
v_gene: TRBV28
j_gene: TRBJ2-1

CDR3nt: TGCAGTGCTAGACATCAAAACATTCAGTACTTC
CDR3aa: CSARHQNIQYF
abundance: NA
d_gene: NA
v_gene: TRBV20-1
j_gene: TRBJ2-4

CDR3nt: TGTGCCAGCAGTCTCGACAGGGCGGAGGGTGGCTACACCTTC
CDR3aa: CASSLDRAEGGYTF
abundance: NA
d_gene: TRBD1
v_gene: TRBV6-6
j_gene: TRBJ1-2

CDR3nt: TGTGCCAGCTGTCCTTCAGGGCTCTCTGGGGCCAACGTCCTGACTTTC
CDR3aa: CASCPSGLSGANVLTF
abundance: many
d_gene: NA
v_gene: TRBV4-2
j_gene: TRBJ2-6